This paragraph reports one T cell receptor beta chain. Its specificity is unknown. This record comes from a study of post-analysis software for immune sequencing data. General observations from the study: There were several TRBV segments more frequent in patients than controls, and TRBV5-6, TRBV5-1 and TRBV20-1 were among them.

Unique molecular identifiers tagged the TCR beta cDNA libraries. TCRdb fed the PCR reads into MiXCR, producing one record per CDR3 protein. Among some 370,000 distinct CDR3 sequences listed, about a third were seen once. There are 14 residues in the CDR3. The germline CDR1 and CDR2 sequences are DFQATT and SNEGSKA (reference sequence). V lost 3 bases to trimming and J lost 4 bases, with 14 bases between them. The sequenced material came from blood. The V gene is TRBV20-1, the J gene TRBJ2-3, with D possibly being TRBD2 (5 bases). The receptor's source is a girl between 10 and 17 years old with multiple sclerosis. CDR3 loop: CSARVLFGADTQYF. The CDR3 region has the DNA TGCAGTGCTAGGGTGCTCTTCGGGGCAGATACGCAGTATTTT.